This TCR beta chain originates from a study of OX40 agonist ivuxolimab in advanced cancers. Study findings and constraints: On average, CD8+ T cells showed a greater number of expanded clones than CD4+. CD4+ and CD8+ blood T cells expanded clonally by week 6 at 0.1 to 3.0 mg/kg. Some patients who did not respond also had low normalized T-cell clonal expansion. Researchers did not establish what antigens the expanded peripheral T cells target.

Some clones are missing from TCRdb's copy, which holds only in-frame ones; the method was immunoSEQ multiplex PCR. The repertoire holds some 89,000 clones, with around 80% as singletons. This CDR3 is built from 15 residues. Looked up from germline, CDR1 is SGDLS and CDR2 is YYNGEE. Losses at the gene ends were 2 bases for V and 5 bases for J; bases not matched to a gene: 8. Comments on this clone: The target antigen is unknown.

The specimen comprised CD4+ or CD8+ T cells sorted from blood, sampled in a trial of the OX40 agonist ivuxolimab. The clonotype was recovered from an adult with an advanced solid tumor such as melanoma, head and neck, liver or kidney cancer. V gene TRBV9 combines with J gene TRBJ1-2; 8 bases align to TRBD1. The CDR3 DNA reads TGTGCCAGCAGCGTTTCGACAGGGGCCCCTTATGGCTACACCTTC. Its protein product is CASSVSTGAPYGYTF. Full variable domain (remainder filled in from reference TRBV9 and TRBJ1-2): DSGVTQTPKHLITATGQRVTLRCSPRSGDLSVYWYQQSLDQGLQFLIQYYNGEERAKGNILERFSAQQFPDLHSELNLSSLELGDSALYFCASSVSTGAPYGYTFGSGTRLTVV.